The present T cell receptor (beta chain) was sequenced within a study of blood T cells in healthy people across ages. The V gene's germline CDR1 is MNHEY and CDR2 SMNVEV (reference sequence). V gave up 6 bases and J gave up 1 base, with 21 bases separating them. This CDR3 comprises 17 residues. The authors ran a second PCR of about 6 to 12 cycles using a sample-barcoded 5' primer and a J-beta primer mix. The authors tagged each cDNA molecule using a template-switch adaptor with 12 random nucleotides. TCRdb fed the 5' RACE reads into MiXCR, producing one record per CDR3 protein. The table has 1.5 million or so distinct CDR3 sequences, approximately 40% seen once; the top ten hold roughly 7.9%. This clonotype has only a few counts. Its matching antigen is unknown. Notes on the study in general: It was the long-lived donors that had more naive CD4+ cells and higher diversity than aged donors. It was not known whether donors were CMV positive (a possible confounder of expanded clonotype changes). Per million T cells, TCR beta diversity dropped about linearly as age rose.

Sequenced input: blood. This clonotype was sampled from a woman in her late teens or twenties in good health. This rearrangement joins TRBV27 to TRBJ1-2; D is possibly TRBD1 (6 bases). The CDR3 bases are TGTGCCAGCAGCCTACTTCTAAGACAGGTCAATAACTATGGCTACACCTTC. This gives the protein CASSLLLRQVNNYGYTF.